This paragraph covers one T cell receptor (beta chain) sequence. Its antigen is undetermined. The source of the sample is a study of T cell repertoires in cytomegalovirus infection. Study-level findings and limits: Ex vivo responses were dominated by HLA-C-restricted CMV-specific TCR beta clonotypes.

MiXCR, applied by TCRdb to the reads, yields one record per CDR3 protein. The sample has about 920,000 distinct CDR3 sequences, roughly a third seen once. In germline, CDR1 is MGHRA, CDR2 YSYEKL. The V and J ends lost 3 bases and 2 bases, in that order; junction bases with no gene match: 8. This CDR3 is built from 16 residues. V and J are TRBV4-1 and TRBJ2-7; 9 positions agree with TRBD2. This clonotype was obtained from a human donor in good health (CMV status not recorded). Some clones in this sample may be carry-over from other donors' samples. Sequencing used cultured CD8+ T cells from PBMCs, obtained from culture after CMV antigen stimulation. CDR3 amino acids: CASSQPQRGDPYEQYF. CDR3 DNA: TGCGCCAGCAGCCAGCCCCAGCGGGGGGACCCCTACGAGCAGTACTTC.